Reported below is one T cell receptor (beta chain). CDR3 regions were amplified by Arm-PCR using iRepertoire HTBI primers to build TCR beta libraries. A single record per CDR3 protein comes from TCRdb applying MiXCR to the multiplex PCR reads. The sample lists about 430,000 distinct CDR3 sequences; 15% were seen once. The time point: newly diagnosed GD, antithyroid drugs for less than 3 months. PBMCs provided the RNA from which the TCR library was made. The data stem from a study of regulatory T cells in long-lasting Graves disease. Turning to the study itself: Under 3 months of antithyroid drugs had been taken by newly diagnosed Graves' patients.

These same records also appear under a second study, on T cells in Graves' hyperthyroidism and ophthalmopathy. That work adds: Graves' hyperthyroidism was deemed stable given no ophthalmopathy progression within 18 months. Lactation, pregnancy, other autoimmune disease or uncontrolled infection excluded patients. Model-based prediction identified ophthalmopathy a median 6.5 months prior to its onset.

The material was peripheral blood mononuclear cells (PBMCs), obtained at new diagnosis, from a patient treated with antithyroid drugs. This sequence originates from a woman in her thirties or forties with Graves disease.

The CDR3 reads CASSYGGRAGDEQFF. Written as DNA, the CDR3 is TGTGCCAGCAGTTATGGCGGGAGGGCCGGGGATGAGCAGTTCTTC. The gene calls are TRBV6-2 or TRBV6-3 and TRBJ2-1, with 9 bases that match TRBD2. V dropped 3 bases and J dropped 8; count of bases not matched to a gene: 8. The CDR3 is 15 residues long. Germline V gives CDR1 MNHEY, CDR2 SVGEGT.